Below, one T cell receptor beta chain is given with its context. The sample belongs to a study of OX40 agonist ivuxolimab in advanced cancers. Study-wide context: Checkpoint inhibitors had been given previously to over 30% of patients.

The assay was immunoSEQ multiplex PCR, and TCRdb's table has in-frame clones only and misses some. The repertoire includes about 40,000 clones, approximately 85% of them detected once, and less than 20% sits in the top ten. Looked up from germline, CDR1 is MNHEY and CDR2 is SVGAGI. V shed 6 bases and J shed 1 base, with 13 bases lying between them. This CDR3 contains 15 residues. Here the sequenced sample was CD4+ or CD8+ T cells sorted from blood, taken in a trial of the OX40 agonist ivuxolimab. The clonotype comes from an adult with an advanced solid tumor such as melanoma, head and neck, liver or kidney cancer. The chain has TRBV6-5 and TRBJ1-5; perhaps TRBD1 as D (5 bases). The CDR3 nucleotides read TGTGCCAGCAGACCTGCTGAGGGGAGCAATCAGCCCCAGCATTTT. As protein: CASRPAEGSNQPQHF.